This T cell receptor (beta chain) stems from a study of CD8+CD57+ T cells in acquired aplastic anemia. In the study overall: When averaged, DNA from sorted CD4+ and CD8+ cells came to approximately 3.2 ug. Points from the study as a whole: Patients and controls shared roughly 28 CD8+ CDR3 sequences, which appeared highly expressed in patients and within their immunodominant clones.

For this clonotype: Its specificity is not known. This may stem from a read error, because a much larger clone lies one nucleotide away.

The ends were cut back, 4 bases at V and 9 bases at J, with 14 bases in the middle. Germline lookup yields CDR1 SGHNT and CDR2 YENEEA. The CDR3 spans 13 residues. Investigators profiled TCR beta VDJ and CDR3 from genomic DNA template. One entry per CDR3 protein results from TCRdb running MiXCR on the reads. In the table there are around 140,000 distinct CDR3 sequences, roughly 40% of which are singletons. V usage is TRBV11-3 and J usage is TRBJ2-3; possibly TRBD1 or TRBD2 for D (5 bases each). The clonotype was recovered from a human donor in good health, serving as a control. The sequenced sample consisted of sorted CD4+, CD8+, or CD8+CD57+ T cells (not recorded which) from PBMCs. The CDR3 sequence: CASSSGTGGTQYF. DNA for the CDR3: TGTGCCAGCAGCTCAGGGACCGGTGGGACGCAGTATTTT.